One and the same sample provided the 24 T cell receptor beta chains below, sequenced in a study of OX40 agonist ivuxolimab in advanced cancers. TCRdb's copy holds only in-frame clones and misses some; the assay was immunoSEQ multiplex PCR. The data hold about 100,000 clones, with approximately 93% observed a single time. The sample in question was CD4+ or CD8+ T cells sorted from blood, obtained in a trial of the OX40 agonist ivuxolimab. The origin of the receptors is an adult with an advanced solid tumor such as melanoma, head and neck, liver or kidney cancer.

The chain carries TRBV11-2 and TRBJ2-1; 7 positions agree with TRBD2. V shed 3 bases, J shed 4 bases, and the junction held 6 bases outside the gene matches. Germline V gene sequence: CDR1 SGHAT, CDR2 FQNNGV. The CDR3 has 15 amino acids. The CDR3 DNA reads as TGTGCCAGCAGCTTTCTAGCGGATCCTTACAATGAGCAGTTCTTC. As protein: CASSFLADPYNEQFF.

The genes are TRBV6-5 and TRBJ2-7; possibly TRBD1 for D (5 bases). CDR1 and CDR2 from the germline V gene are MNHEY and SVGAGI. The length of the CDR3 is 14 residues. Trimming shortened V by 2 bases and J by 3 bases, and 11 bases separated the two germline ends. The CDR3: CASSYKGPNYEQYF. The CDR3 DNA reads as TGTGCCAGCAGTTACAAGGGGCCGAACTACGAGCAGTACTTC.

This sequence joins TRBV7-3 and TRBJ1-4; 10 positions agree with TRBD1. Germline values: CDR1 SGHTA, CDR2 FQGTGA. The CDR3 sequence is 17 residues long. V dropped 4 bases and J dropped 5; count of bases not matched to a gene: 10. The CDR3, as DNA: TGTGCCAGCAGCTCGCCTTTAGGGGACAGGGGAAATGAAAAACTGTTTTTT. Its translation is CASSSPLGDRGNEKLFF. Complete variable domain (other parts from reference TRBV7-3 and TRBJ1-4): GAGVSQTPSNKVTEKGKYVELRCDPISGHTALYWYRQSLGQGPEFLIYFQGTGAADDSGLPNDRFFAVRPEGSVSTLKIQRTERGDSAVYLCASSSPLGDRGNEKLFFGSGTQLSVL.

The rearrangement joins TRBV19 to TRBJ2-3; TRBD2 matches 9 bases. The CDR3 length is 16 residues. The J segment lost 4 bases and the V segment lost 5 bases, leaving 10 bases of the junction unmatched. Per germline, CDR1 LNHDA and CDR2 SQIVND (reference sequence). The CDR3 DNA reads TGTGCCAGTAGTGCCCGTCTTAGCGGGAGCGCAGATACGCAGTATTTT. This sequence encodes CASSARLSGSADTQYF.

A single count supports this clone. The chain couples TRBV7-8 to TRBJ1-1; D may be TRBD1 (5 bases). The ends were cut back, 4 bases at V and 5 bases at J, with 17 bases in the middle. The CDR3 sequence is 15 residues long. Germline CDR1 and CDR2: SGHVS and FQNEAQ. The CDR3 DNA is TGTGCCAGCAGCTCCCCGAAAGGGGCTGGGACTGAAGCTTTCTTT. This encodes CASSSPKGAGTEAFF.

The V call is TRBV10-3, the J call TRBJ2-3; D tentatively reads TRBD1 or TRBD2 (6 bases each). V lost 5 bases to trimming and J lost 3 bases, with 21 bases between them. The CDR3 extends over 17 amino acids. Germline CDR1 ENHRY, CDR2 SYGVKD. CDR3 coding DNA: TGTGCCATCAGTCCGGGACAATCAAGCGGGCGGACAGATACGCAGTATTTT. This encodes CAISPGQSSGRTDTQYF.

The chain has TRBV2 and TRBJ2-3; D possibly corresponds to TRBD1 (5 bases). The V gene's germline CDR1 is SNHLY and CDR2 FYNNEI. With 7 bases removed from V and 3 bases from J, the gap between germline ends came to 8 bases. The CDR3 length is 12 residues. CDR3 region: CASKGATDTQYF. DNA of the CDR3: TGTGCCAGCAAAGGGGCGACAGATACGCAGTATTTT.

The chain has TRBV7-9 and TRBJ1-5; perhaps TRBD1 as D (5 bases). The CDR3 contains 13 residues. Trimming left V 5 bases short and J 6 bases short, with 11 bases between. Germline V gene data show CDR1 as SEHNR and CDR2 as FQNEAQ (reference sequence). The DNA of the CDR3 is TGTGCCAGCAGCGATCAGGGAAGTCAGCCCCAGCATTTT. Its translation is CASSDQGSQPQHF.

V is TRBV19 and J is TRBJ2-1, with TRBD1 as a possible D gene (5 bases). This CDR3 spans 13 amino acids. Germline V gives CDR1 LNHDA, CDR2 SQIVND (reference sequence). With 8 bases removed from V and 12 bases from J, the gap between germline ends came to 20 bases. The CDR3 bases are TGTGCCAGTTCGGACAATTTCAGGCTTGGGCAGTTCTTC. Amino acids: CASSDNFRLGQFF.

The chain has TRBV28 and TRBJ2-3; D is undetermined. V was cut by 11 bases and J by 2 bases, with 17 bases left in between. CDR1 MDHEN and CDR2 SYDVKM come from the germline V gene. CDR3 length: 14 residues. The CDR3 loop is CAAPAGPNTDTQYF. Here the CDR3 DNA reads TGTGCCGCCCCCGCCGGGCCAAACACAGATACGCAGTATTTT. The full variable domain, in which reference TRBV28 and TRBJ2-3 provide the parts outside the CDR3, is DVKVTQSSRYLVKRTGEKVFLECVQDMDHENMFWYRQDPGLGLRLIYFSYDVKMKEKGDIPEGYSVSREKKERFSLILESASTNQTSMYLCAAPAGPNTDTQYFGPGTRLTVL.

This chain uses TRBV27 with TRBJ2-1; D may be TRBD2 (6 bases). Trimming shortened V by 2 bases and J by 1 base, and 6 bases separated the two germline ends. The CDR3 covers 14 residues. Germline assignment: CDR1 MNHEY and CDR2 SMNVEV (reference sequence). Here the CDR3 DNA reads TGTGCCAGCAGTTTAGGGAGGTCCTACAATGAGCAGTTCTTC. Protein product: CASSLGRSYNEQFF.

This chain uses TRBV5-6 with TRBJ2-5; D gene ambiguous. Germline-derived CDR1 and CDR2 are SGHDT and YYEEEE. Trimming stripped 0 bases from V and 5 bases from J, with 5 bases between. The CDR3 totals 12 residues. The CDR3 DNA sequence: TGTGCCAGCAGCTTGGGAAGGGAGACCCAGTACTTC. Protein product: CASSLGRETQYF. Complete variable domain (other parts from reference TRBV5-6 and TRBJ2-5): DAGVTQSPTHLIKTRGQQVTLRCSPKSGHDTVSWYQQALGQGPQFIFQYYEEEERQRGNFPDRFSGHQFPNYSSELNVNALLLGDSALYLCASSLGRETQYFGPGTRLLVL.

The V call is TRBV7-2, the J call TRBJ1-4; the D gene is possibly TRBD1 (5 bases). V was clipped by 3 bases and J by 5 bases, with 16 bases between them. The germline CDR1 and CDR2 sequences are SGHTA and FQGNSA. This CDR3 has 16 residues. The CDR3 coding sequence is TGTGCCAGCAGCTTGGAGAGGGGTCCATTCAATGAAAAACTGTTTTTT. Translating gives CASSLERGPFNEKLFF.

The chain joins TRBV4-1 to TRBJ2-4, with 11 positions matching TRBD1. The CDR3 contains 13 residues. V shed 8 bases and J 8 bases; nucleotides not matched to a gene: 5. In germline, CDR1 is MGHRA, CDR2 YSYEKL. This CDR3 reads CASRGTGGDIQYF. The CDR3 DNA sequence: TGCGCCAGCCGCGGGACAGGGGGGGACATTCAGTACTTC.

V and J are TRBV5-1 and TRBJ1-1; D ambiguous. V lost 0 bases and J 3 bases, leaving 3 bases between the germline ends. The CDR3 is 12 residues long. The germline V gene has CDR1 SGHRS and CDR2 YFSETQ. The CDR3 nucleotides read TGCGCCAGCAGCTTGGGTGACACTGAAGCTTTCTTT. Protein sequence: CASSLGDTEAFF.

This clone was seen only a few times. The rearrangement uses TRBV19 and TRBJ1-5, with D unclear. Trimming took 8 bases from V and 2 from J, leaving 7 bases between them. Looked up from germline, CDR1 is LNHDA and CDR2 is SQIVND (reference sequence). The CDR3 has 12 amino acids. The CDR3 loop is CASEMGNQPQHF. DNA for the CDR3: TGTGCCAGTGAGATGGGCAATCAGCCCCAGCATTTT. Complete variable domain (other parts from reference TRBV19 and TRBJ1-5): DGGITQSPKYLFRKEGQNVTLSCEQNLNHDAMYWYRQDPGQGLRLIYYSQIVNDFQKGDIAEGYSVSREKKESFPLTVTSAQKNPTAFYLCASEMGNQPQHFGDGTRLSIL.

This chain links TRBV6-5 with TRBJ1-5, with a weak D call TRBD1 (6 bases). Germline-derived CDR1 and CDR2 are MNHEY and SVGAGI. The CDR3 covers 13 residues. V was trimmed by 5 bases and J by 4 bases, leaving 9 bases between them. In nucleotides, the CDR3 is TGTGCCAGCAGTCTAACAGGGAATCAGCCCCAGCATTTT. It yields the protein CASSLTGNQPQHF.

This rearrangement joins TRBV11-2 to TRBJ1-2, with D possibly being TRBD1 (5 bases). The CDR3 contains 14 residues. The germline V and J ends were trimmed by 4 bases and 3 bases, with 12 bases remaining between them. Germline assignment: CDR1 SGHAT and CDR2 FQNNGV. CDR3 loop: CASSSFPGDYGYTF. For the CDR3, the DNA is TGTGCCAGCAGCTCTTTCCCGGGGGACTATGGCTACACCTTC.

This chain uses TRBV9 with TRBJ1-2; D uncertain. The CDR3 covers 12 residues. The germline CDR1 and CDR2 sequences are SGDLS and YYNGEE. V was cut by 0 bases and J by 7 bases, with 7 bases left in between. The DNA for the CDR3 is TGTGCCAGCAGCGTAGTGGAGGGTGGCTACACCTTC. It yields the protein CASSVVEGGYTF. Full variable domain (remainder filled in from reference TRBV9 and TRBJ1-2): DSGVTQTPKHLITATGQRVTLRCSPRSGDLSVYWYQQSLDQGLQFLIQYYNGEERAKGNILERFSAQQFPDLHSELNLSSLELGDSALYFCASSVVEGGYTFGSGTRLTVV.

The CDR3 protein is CASRITGGNGYTF. The CDR3 DNA reads as TGTGCCAGCAGGATCACAGGGGGTAATGGCTACACCTTC. V gene TRBV2 combines with J gene TRBJ1-2; 8 bases align to TRBD1. V dropped 6 bases and J dropped 6; count of bases not matched to a gene: 6. This CDR3 is 13 amino acids long. Germline V gene sequence: CDR1 SNHLY, CDR2 FYNNEI.

J is TRBJ1-3 and V is TRBV4-3; D is possibly TRBD1 (6 bases). Germline V gene data show CDR1 as LGHNA and CDR2 as YSLEER. V gave up 4 bases and J gave up 3 bases, with 13 bases separating them. CDR3 length: 15 amino acids. The CDR3 DNA reads as TGCGCCAGCAGCCTCACGAGGGGGGATGGAAACACCATATATTTT. This gives the protein CASSLTRGDGNTIYF.

The chain carries TRBV9 and TRBJ2-3; 14 positions agree with TRBD2. CDR3 length equals 17 residues. Per germline, CDR1 SGDLS and CDR2 YYNGEE. The junction had 8 bases not matched to a gene; V was cut back by 4 bases and J by 4 bases. CDR3 residues: CASSTRTSGRSADTQYF. DNA for the CDR3: TGTGCCAGCAGCACCCGGACTAGCGGGAGGTCGGCAGATACGCAGTATTTT.

This chain connects TRBV5-6 to TRBJ2-3; 13 bases map to TRBD2. Germline V lookup: CDR1 SGHDT, CDR2 YYEEEE. Trimming at V came to 2 bases and at J to 3 bases, leaving 6 bases not matched to a gene. The length of the CDR3 is 17 residues. The CDR3: CASSFLGTSGETDTQYF. DNA of the CDR3: TGTGCCAGCAGCTTCCTCGGGACTAGCGGGGAAACAGATACGCAGTATTTT.

The chain recombines TRBV5-4 with TRBJ2-1, with no clear D. This CDR3 has 17 amino acids. The V gene lost 2 bases and the J gene lost 2 bases, with 17 bases spanning the gap. Germline V gene sequence: CDR1 SGHNT, CDR2 YYREEE (reference sequence). The CDR3 nucleotides are TGTGCCAGCAGCTTCTTGACATCGGCTCGGACCTACAATGAGCAGTTCTTC. Amino acid sequence: CASSFLTSARTYNEQFF.